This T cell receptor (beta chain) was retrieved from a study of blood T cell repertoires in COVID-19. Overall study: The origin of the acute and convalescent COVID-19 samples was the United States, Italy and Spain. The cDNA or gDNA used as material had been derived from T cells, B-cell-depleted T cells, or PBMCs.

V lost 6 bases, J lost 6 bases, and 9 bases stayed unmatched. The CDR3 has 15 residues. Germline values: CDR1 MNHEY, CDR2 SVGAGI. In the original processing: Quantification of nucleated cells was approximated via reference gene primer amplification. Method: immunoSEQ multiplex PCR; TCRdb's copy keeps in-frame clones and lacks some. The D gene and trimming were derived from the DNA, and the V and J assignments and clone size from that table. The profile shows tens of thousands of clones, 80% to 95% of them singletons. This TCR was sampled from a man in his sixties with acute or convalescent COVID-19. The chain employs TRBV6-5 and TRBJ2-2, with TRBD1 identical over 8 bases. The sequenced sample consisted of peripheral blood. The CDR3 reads CASSPDTDRAGELFF. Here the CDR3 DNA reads TGTGCCAGCAGCCCGGATACGGACAGGGCCGGGGAGCTGTTTTTT.